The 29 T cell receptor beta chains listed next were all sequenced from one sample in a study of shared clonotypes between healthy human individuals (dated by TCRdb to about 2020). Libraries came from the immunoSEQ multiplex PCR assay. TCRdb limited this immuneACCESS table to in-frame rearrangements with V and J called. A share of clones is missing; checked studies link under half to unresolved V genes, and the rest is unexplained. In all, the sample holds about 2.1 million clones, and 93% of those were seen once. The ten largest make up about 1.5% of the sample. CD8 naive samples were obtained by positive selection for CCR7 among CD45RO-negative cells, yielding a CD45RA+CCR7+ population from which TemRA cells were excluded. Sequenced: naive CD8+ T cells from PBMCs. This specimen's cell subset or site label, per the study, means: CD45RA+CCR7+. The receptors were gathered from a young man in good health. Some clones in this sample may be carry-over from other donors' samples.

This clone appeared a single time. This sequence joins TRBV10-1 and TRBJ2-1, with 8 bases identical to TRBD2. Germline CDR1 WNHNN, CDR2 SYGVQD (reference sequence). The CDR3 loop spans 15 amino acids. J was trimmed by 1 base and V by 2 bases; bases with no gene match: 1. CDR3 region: CASSEQRGSYNEQFF. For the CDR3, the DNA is TGCGCCAGCAGTGAGCAGCGGGGGTCCTACAATGAGCAGTTCTTC.

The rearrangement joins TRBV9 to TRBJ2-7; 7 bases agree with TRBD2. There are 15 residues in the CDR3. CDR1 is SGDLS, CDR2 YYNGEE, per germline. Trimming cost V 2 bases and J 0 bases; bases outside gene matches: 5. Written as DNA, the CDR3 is TGTGCCAGCAGCGTGGGGGACTACCCCTCCTACGAGCAGTACTTC. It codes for CASSVGDYPSYEQYF.

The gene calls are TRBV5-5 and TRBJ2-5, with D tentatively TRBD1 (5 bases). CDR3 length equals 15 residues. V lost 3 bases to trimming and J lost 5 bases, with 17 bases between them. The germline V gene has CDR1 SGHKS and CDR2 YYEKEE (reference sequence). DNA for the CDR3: TGTGCCAGCAGCTCAGGACAAACGAGCCGGGAGACCCAGTACTTC. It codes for CASSSGQTSRETQYF.

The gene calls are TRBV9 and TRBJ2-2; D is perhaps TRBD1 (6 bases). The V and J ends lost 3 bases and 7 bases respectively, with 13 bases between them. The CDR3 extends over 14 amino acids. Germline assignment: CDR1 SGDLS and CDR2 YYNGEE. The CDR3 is CASSALGTFGELFF. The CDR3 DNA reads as TGTGCCAGCAGCGCACTGGGGACATTCGGGGAGCTGTTTTTT.

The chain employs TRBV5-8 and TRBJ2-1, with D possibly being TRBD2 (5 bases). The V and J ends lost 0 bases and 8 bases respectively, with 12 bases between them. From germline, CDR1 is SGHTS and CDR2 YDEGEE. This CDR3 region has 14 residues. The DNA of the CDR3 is TGTGCCAGCAGCTTGGTGGCTAGCAAGGATGAGCAGTTCTTC. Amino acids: CASSLVASKDEQFF.

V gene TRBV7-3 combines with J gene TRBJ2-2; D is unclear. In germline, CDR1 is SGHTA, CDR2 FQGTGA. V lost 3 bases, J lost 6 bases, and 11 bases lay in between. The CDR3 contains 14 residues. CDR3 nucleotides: TGTGCCAGCAGCTTTGGTCAGGAATCCGGGGAGCTGTTTTTT. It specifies CASSFGQESGELFF.

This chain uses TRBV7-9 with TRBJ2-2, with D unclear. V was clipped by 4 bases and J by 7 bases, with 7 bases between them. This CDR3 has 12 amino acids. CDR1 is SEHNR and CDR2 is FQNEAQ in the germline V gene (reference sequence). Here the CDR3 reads CASSSGNGELFF. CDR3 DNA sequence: TGTGCCAGCAGCTCCGGAAACGGGGAGCTGTTTTTT.

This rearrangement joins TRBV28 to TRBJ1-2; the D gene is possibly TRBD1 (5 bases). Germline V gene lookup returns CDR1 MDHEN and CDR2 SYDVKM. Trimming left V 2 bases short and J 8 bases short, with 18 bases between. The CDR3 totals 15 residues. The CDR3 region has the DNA TGTGCCAGCAGTTTAGCTCCGGAAGGCAGGGACGGCTACACCTTC. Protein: CASSLAPEGRDGYTF.

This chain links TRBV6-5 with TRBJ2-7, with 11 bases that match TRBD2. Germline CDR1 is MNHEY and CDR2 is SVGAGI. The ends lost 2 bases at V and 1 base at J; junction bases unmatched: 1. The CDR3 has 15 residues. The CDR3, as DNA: TGTGCCAGCAGTTACACTAGCGGGAGATCCTACGAGCAGTACTTC. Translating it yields CASSYTSGRSYEQYF.

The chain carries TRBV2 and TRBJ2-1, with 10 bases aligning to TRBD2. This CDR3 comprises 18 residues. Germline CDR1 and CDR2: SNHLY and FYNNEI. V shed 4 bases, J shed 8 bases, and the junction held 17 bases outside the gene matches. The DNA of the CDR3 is TGTGCCAGCAGTGGAAGTAATTTAGCGGGGGGCTCGTTCTATGAGCAGTTCTTC. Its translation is CASSGSNLAGGSFYEQFF.

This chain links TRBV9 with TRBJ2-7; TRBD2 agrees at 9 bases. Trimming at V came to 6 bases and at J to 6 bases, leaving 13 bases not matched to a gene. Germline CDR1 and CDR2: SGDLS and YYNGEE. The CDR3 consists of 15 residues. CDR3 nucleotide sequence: TGTGCCAGCACCCACCTACAGCGGGGGGAGGTCGAGCAGTACTTC. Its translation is CASTHLQRGEVEQYF.

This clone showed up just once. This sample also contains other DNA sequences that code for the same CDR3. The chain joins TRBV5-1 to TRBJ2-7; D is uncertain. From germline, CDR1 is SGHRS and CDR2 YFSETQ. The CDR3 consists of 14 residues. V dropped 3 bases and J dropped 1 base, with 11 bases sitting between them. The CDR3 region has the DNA TGCGCCAGCAGCTCGAGGACGGATTCCTACGAGCAGTACTTC. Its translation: CASSSRTDSYEQYF.

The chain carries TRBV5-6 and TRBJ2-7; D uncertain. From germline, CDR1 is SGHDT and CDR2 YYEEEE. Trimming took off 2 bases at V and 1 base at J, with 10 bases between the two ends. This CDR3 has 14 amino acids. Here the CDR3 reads CASSFFSKSYEQYF. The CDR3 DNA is TGTGCCAGCAGCTTTTTCAGCAAGTCCTACGAGCAGTACTTC.

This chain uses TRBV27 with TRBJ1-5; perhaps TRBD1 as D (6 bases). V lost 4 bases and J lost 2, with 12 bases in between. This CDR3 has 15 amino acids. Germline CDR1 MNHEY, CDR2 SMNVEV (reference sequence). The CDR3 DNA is TGTGCCAGCAGTTCCAACAGGGTAGGCAATCAGCCCCAGCATTTT. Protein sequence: CASSSNRVGNQPQHF.

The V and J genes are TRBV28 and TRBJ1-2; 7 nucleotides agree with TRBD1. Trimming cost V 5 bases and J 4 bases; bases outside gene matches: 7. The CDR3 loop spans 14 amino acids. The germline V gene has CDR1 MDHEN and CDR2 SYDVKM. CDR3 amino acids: CASSPTGEIYGYTF. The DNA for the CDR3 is TGTGCCAGCAGTCCAACAGGGGAGATCTATGGCTACACCTTC.

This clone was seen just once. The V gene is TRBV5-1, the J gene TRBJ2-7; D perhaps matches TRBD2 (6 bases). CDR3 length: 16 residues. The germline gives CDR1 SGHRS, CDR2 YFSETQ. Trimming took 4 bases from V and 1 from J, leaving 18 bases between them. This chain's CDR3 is CASSQRGRESSYEQYF. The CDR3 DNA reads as TGCGCCAGCAGCCAGAGGGGTCGGGAGTCGTCCTACGAGCAGTACTTC.

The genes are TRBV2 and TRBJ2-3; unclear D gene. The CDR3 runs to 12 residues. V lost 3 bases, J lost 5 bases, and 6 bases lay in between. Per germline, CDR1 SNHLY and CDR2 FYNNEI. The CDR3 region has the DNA TGTGCCAGCAGTGAGTCGGGAGATACGCAGTATTTT. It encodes CASSESGDTQYF.

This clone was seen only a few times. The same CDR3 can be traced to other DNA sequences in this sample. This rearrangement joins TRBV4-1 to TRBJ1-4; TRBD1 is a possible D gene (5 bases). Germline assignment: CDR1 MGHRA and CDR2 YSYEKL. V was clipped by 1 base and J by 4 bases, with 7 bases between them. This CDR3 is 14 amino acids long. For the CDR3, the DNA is TGCGCCAGCAGCCAAGGGAGGGGTAATGAAAAACTGTTTTTT. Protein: CASSQGRGNEKLFF.

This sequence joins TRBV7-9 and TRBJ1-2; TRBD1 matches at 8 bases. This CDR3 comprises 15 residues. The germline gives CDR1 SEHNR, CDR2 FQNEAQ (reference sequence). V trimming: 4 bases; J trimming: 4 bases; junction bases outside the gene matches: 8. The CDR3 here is CASSSPGGVFYGYTF. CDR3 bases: TGTGCCAGCAGCTCCCCAGGGGGCGTTTTCTATGGCTACACCTTC.

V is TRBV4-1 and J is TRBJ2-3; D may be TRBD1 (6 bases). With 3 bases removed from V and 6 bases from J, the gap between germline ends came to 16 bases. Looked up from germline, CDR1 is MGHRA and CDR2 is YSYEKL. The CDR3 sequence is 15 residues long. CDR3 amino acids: CASSHAVSRGDTQYF. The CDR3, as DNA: TGCGCCAGCAGCCATGCGGTCTCAAGGGGGGATACGCAGTATTTT.

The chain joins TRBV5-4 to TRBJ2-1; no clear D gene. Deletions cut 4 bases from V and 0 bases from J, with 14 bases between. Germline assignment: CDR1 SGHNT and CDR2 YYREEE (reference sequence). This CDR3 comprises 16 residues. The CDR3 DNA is TGTGCCAGCAGCCCACCCAGTTATAACTCCTACAATGAGCAGTTCTTC. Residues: CASSPPSYNSYNEQFF.

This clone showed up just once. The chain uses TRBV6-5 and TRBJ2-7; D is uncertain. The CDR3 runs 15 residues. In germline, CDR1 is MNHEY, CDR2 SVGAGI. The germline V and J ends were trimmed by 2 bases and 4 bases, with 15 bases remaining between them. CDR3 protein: CASSYGLDQVYEQYF. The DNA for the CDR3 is TGTGCCAGCAGTTACGGCCTGGATCAGGTTTACGAGCAGTACTTC.

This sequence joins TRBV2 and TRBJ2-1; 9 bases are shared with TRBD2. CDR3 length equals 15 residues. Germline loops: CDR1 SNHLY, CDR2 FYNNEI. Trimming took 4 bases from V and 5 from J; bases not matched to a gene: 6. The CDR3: CASSATAGGNNEQFF. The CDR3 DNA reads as TGTGCCAGCAGTGCCACAGCGGGAGGAAACAATGAGCAGTTCTTC.

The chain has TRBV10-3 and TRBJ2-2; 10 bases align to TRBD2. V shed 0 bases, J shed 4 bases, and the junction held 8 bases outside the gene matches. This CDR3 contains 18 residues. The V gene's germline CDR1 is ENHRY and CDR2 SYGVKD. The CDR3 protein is CAISESNPGLASTGELFF. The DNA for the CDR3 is TGTGCCATCAGTGAGTCAAACCCGGGACTAGCGTCCACCGGGGAGCTGTTTTTT.

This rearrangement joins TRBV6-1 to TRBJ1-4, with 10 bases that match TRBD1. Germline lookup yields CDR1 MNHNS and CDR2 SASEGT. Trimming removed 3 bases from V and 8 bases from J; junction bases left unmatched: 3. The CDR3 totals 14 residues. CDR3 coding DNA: TGTGCCAGCAGTGACGACAGGGGGCGCGAAAAACTGTTTTTT. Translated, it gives CASSDDRGREKLFF.

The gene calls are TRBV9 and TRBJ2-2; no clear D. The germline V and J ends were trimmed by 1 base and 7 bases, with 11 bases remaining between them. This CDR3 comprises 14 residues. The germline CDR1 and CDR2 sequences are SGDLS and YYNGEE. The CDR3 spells CASSVRSLGGELFF. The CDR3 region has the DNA TGTGCCAGCAGCGTACGGTCTTTGGGCGGGGAGCTGTTTTTT.

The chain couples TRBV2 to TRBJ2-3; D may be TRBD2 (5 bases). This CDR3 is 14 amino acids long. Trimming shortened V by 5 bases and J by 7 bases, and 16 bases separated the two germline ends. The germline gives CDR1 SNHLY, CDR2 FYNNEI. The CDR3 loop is CASSWTEDRHTQYF. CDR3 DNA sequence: TGTGCCAGCAGTTGGACGGAGGACCGACATACGCAGTATTTT. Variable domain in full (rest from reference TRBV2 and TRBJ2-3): EPEVTQTPSHQVTQMGQEVILRCVPISNHLYFYWYRQILGQKVEFLVSFYNNEISEKSEIFDDQFSVERPDGSNFTLKIRSTKLEDSAMYFCASSWTEDRHTQYFGPGTRLTVL.

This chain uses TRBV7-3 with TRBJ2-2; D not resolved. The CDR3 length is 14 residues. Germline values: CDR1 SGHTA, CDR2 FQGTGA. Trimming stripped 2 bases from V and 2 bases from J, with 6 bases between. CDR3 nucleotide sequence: TGTGCCAGCAGCTTAGAAGGAAACACCGGGGAGCTGTTTTTT. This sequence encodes CASSLEGNTGELFF.

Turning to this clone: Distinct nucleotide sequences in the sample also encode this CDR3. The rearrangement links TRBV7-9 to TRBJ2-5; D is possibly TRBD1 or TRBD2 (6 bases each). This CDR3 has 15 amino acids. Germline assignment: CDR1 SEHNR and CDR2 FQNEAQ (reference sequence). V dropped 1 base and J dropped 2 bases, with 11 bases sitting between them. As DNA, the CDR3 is TGTGCCAGCAGCTTAGTTTGGGGGGCTCAAGAGACCCAGTACTTC. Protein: CASSLVWGAQETQYF.